The 29 T cell receptor beta chains below come from one sample, sequenced in a study of metastatic and nonmetastatic thyroid tumors. All patients were untreated before thyroid surgery. From the PCR reads, TCRdb re-called clones with MiXCR. The sample holds around 34,000 clones; 20% are singletons and the top ten take roughly 8%. Sequencing was carried out using blood. These receptors all stem from a female donor with papillary thyroid cancer or a benign thyroid nodule (not recorded which). Some clones in this sample may be carry-over from other donors' samples.

In this sample, this clone turned up many times. A single base separates this from a much larger clone, so it may be a read error. The rearrangement uses TRBV6-1 and TRBJ1-5, with TRBD1 identical over 12 bases. From germline, CDR1 is MNHNS and CDR2 SASEGT. This CDR3 spans 15 amino acids. V shed 3 bases and J 12 bases; nucleotides not matched to a gene: 9. The CDR3 protein is CASSDPGQGASFQHF. CDR3 DNA: TGTGCCAGCAGTGACCCGGGACAGGGGGCGAGTTTCCAGCATTTT.

This chain joins TRBV6-1 and TRBJ1-2, with 10 positions matching TRBD1. The V and J ends lost 7 bases and 2 bases, in that order; junction bases with no gene match: 4. Germline V gene lookup returns CDR1 MNHNS and CDR2 SASEGT. This CDR3 region has 14 residues. CDR3 protein: CASTGQGGNYGYTF. CDR3 DNA sequence: TGTGCCAGCACCGGACAGGGGGGGAACTATGGCTACACCTTC.

This clone came up once. The chain combines TRBV28 with TRBJ2-7, with no clear D. Trimming removed 7 bases at V and 2 bases at J, with 18 bases between. Germline V gene data show CDR1 as MDHEN and CDR2 as SYDVKM. The CDR3 totals 15 residues. DNA for the CDR3: TGTGCCAGCACCCTTCGCCCCGACGGCACCTACGAGCAGTACTTC. Translating gives CASTLRPDGTYEQYF.

The CDR3 nucleotides are TGTGCCAGCAGCGCCGGGCAGAACACTGAAGCTTTCTTT. Amino acids: CASSAGQNTEAFF. This rearrangement joins TRBV6-1 to TRBJ1-1; D is unresolved. Germline assignment: CDR1 MNHNS and CDR2 SASEGT. The CDR3 covers 13 residues. Trimming removed 6 bases at V and 1 base at J, with 9 bases between.

This clone was seen ten or more times. A much bigger clone sits one base away, suggesting this may be a read error. This sample includes further DNA sequences coding for the same CDR3. The chain joins TRBV6-1 to TRBJ2-3; the D gene is possibly TRBD2 (5 bases). CDR3 size: 15 residues. Germline values: CDR1 MNHNS, CDR2 SASEGT. The DNA of the CDR3 is TGCGCCAGCAGTGAAGACGGGGAAAGCACAGATACGCAGTATTTT. Protein sequence: CASSEDGESTDTQYF.

At least ten counts were recorded for this clone. The genes are TRBV20-1 and TRBJ1-1; no firm D call. Germline CDR1 reads DFQATT; CDR2 reads SNEGSKA (reference sequence). Trimming pared 6 bases from V and 5 bases from J, leaving 10 bases between. The CDR3 sequence is 11 residues long. The CDR3 sequence: CSAKRETEAFF. For the CDR3, the DNA is TGCAGTGCAAAGAGGGAAACTGAAGCTTTCTTT.

In this sample, this clone turned up many times. The chain carries TRBV5-4 and TRBJ2-5; TRBD1 matches 9 bases. CDR1 is SGHNT, CDR2 YYREEE, per germline (reference sequence). The CDR3 spans 14 residues. Trimming removed 3 bases from V and 2 bases from J; junction bases left unmatched: 2. This CDR3 is CASSSGTGQETQYF. The CDR3 bases are TGTGCCAGCAGCTCCGGGACAGGGCAAGAGACCCAGTACTTC.

This clone was counted many times. The genes are TRBV10-3 and TRBJ1-2; D is possibly TRBD1 (5 bases). With 2 bases removed from V and 6 bases from J, the gap between germline ends came to 10 bases. The CDR3 consists of 13 residues. Germline V gene data show CDR1 as ENHRY and CDR2 as SYGVKD. Here the CDR3 DNA reads TGTGCCATCAGTGAGCAGGGACCGGATGGCTACACCTTC. It encodes CAISEQGPDGYTF.

This clone has a count of ten or more. This sequence joins TRBV9 and TRBJ1-4, with TRBD1 as a possible D gene (5 bases). V was cut by 1 base and J by 7 bases, with 14 bases left in between. The length of the CDR3 is 15 residues. Germline CDR1 and CDR2: SGDLS and YYNGEE. The CDR3 loop reads CASSVRTGDFEKLFF. The DNA for the CDR3 is TGTGCCAGCAGCGTACGTACGGGGGATTTTGAAAAACTGTTTTTT.

This chain links TRBV7-2 with TRBJ2-7; the match to TRBD2 covers 8 bases. The CDR3 consists of 15 residues. Germline V lookup: CDR1 SGHTA, CDR2 FQGNSA. V was pared by 5 bases and J by 4 bases, with 10 bases of the junction left unmatched. CDR3 protein: CASSPGGAGDYEQYF. In DNA, the CDR3 is TGTGCCAGCAGCCCCGGGGGGGCGGGAGATTACGAGCAGTACTTC. The variable domain in full, completed from reference TRBV7-2 and TRBJ2-7, reads GAGVSQSPSNKVTEKGKDVELRCDPISGHTALYWYRQSLGQGLEFLIYFQGNSAPDKSGLPSDRFSAERTGGSVSTLTIQRTQQEDSAVYLCASSPGGAGDYEQYFGPGTRLTVT.

This clone was found many times. The chain has TRBV9 and TRBJ1-3; D is undetermined. The length of the CDR3 is 16 residues. Germline CDR1 and CDR2: SGDLS and YYNGEE. Trimming left V 4 bases short and J 0 bases short, with 14 bases between. CDR3 sequence: CASSITVQSSGNTIYF. The CDR3 nucleotides are TGTGCCAGCAGCATAACAGTTCAGAGCTCTGGAAACACCATATATTTT. Supplemented by reference TRBV9 and TRBJ1-3, the full variable domain reads DSGVTQTPKHLITATGQRVTLRCSPRSGDLSVYWYQQSLDQGLQFLIQYYNGEERAKGNILERFSAQQFPDLHSELNLSSLELGDSALYFCASSITVQSSGNTIYFGEGSWLTVV.

This clone was observed many times. V usage is TRBV9 and J usage is TRBJ1-2; TRBD1 might be the D (5 bases). V dropped 3 bases and J dropped 4 bases, with 13 bases sitting between them. The CDR3 is 14 residues long. Germline lookup yields CDR1 SGDLS and CDR2 YYNGEE. Written as DNA, the CDR3 is TGTGCCAGCAGCGAGGGGCGTCTTTCCTATGGCTACACCTTC. Translating it yields CASSEGRLSYGYTF.

This chain connects TRBV6-2 or TRBV6-3 to TRBJ2-7; D gene unclear. The germline V and J ends were trimmed by 8 bases and 2 bases, with 16 bases remaining between them. There are 14 residues in the CDR3. Germline V gene data show CDR1 as MNHEY and CDR2 as SVGEGT. The CDR3 protein is CASLSLGSPYEQYF. The CDR3 region has the DNA TGTGCCAGCCTATCACTGGGGTCCCCCTACGAGCAGTACTTC.

This clone was seen many times. The chain employs TRBV15 and TRBJ2-5; TRBD1 agrees at 7 bases. CDR1 and CDR2 (germline): LNHNV, YYDKDF (reference sequence). The CDR3 contains 14 residues. J gave up 2 bases and V 0 bases, and 0 bases lay outside the gene matches. The CDR3 bases are TGTGCCACCAGCAGAGACAGGGGGCAAGAGACCCAGTACTTC. Its translation: CATSRDRGQETQYF.

This clone appeared a few times. The rearrangement joins TRBV28 to TRBJ2-7, with TRBD1 matching over 9 bases. The CDR3 extends over 17 amino acids. After removal of 0 bases from V and 3 bases from J, the junction contained 9 bases not matched to a gene. CDR1 is MDHEN, CDR2 SYDVKM, per germline. The CDR3 bases are TGTGCCAGCAGTTTATGGGGGGACAGGGTGAAAGACTACGAGCAGTACTTC. This encodes CASSLWGDRVKDYEQYF.

This clone was counted at least ten times. The chain combines TRBV28 with TRBJ2-5; unclear D gene. The V gene's germline CDR1 is MDHEN and CDR2 SYDVKM. The CDR3 has 11 amino acids. The V and J ends lost 3 bases and 7 bases respectively, with 6 bases between them. CDR3 in DNA: TGTGCCAGCAGTTTGAAGGGGACCCAGTACTTC. Residues: CASSLKGTQYF.

By share of the sample, this clone is medium-sized. This chain links TRBV5-5 with TRBJ2-5; D ambiguous. Looked up from germline, CDR1 is SGHKS and CDR2 is YYEKEE (reference sequence). Trimming took off 2 bases at V and 3 bases at J, with 14 bases between the two ends. The CDR3 runs to 15 residues. The CDR3: CASSFLLIDKETQYF. The CDR3, as DNA: TGTGCCAGCAGCTTCCTATTGATTGATAAAGAGACCCAGTACTTC. Full variable domain (remainder filled in from reference TRBV5-5 and TRBJ2-5): DAGVTQSPTHLIKTRGQQVTLRCSPISGHKSVSWYQQVLGQGPQFIFQYYEKEERGRGNFPDRFSARQFPNYSSELNVNALLLGDSALYLCASSFLLIDKETQYFGPGTRLLVL.

This clone was counted many times. This sequence joins TRBV6-2 or TRBV6-3 and TRBJ2-7; possibly TRBD2 for D (6 bases). Trimming shortened V by 4 bases and J by 3 bases, and 22 bases separated the two germline ends. Germline values: CDR1 MNHEY, CDR2 SVGEGT. This CDR3 contains 17 residues. CDR3 in amino acids: CASSSGKTAGLGYEQYF. As DNA, the CDR3 is TGTGCCAGCAGTTCCGGCAAGACGGCGGGATTAGGCTACGAGCAGTACTTC.

The chain joins TRBV2 to TRBJ2-7, with D possibly being TRBD2 (6 bases). The CDR3 totals 16 residues. Per germline, CDR1 SNHLY and CDR2 FYNNEI. V was pared by 7 bases and J by 1 base, with 20 bases between. The CDR3 sequence: CASKGRSGTGSYEQYF. The CDR3 region has the DNA TGTGCCAGCAAGGGACGGTCGGGGACTGGGTCCTACGAGCAGTACTTC.

This clone was picked up many times. CDR3 coding DNA: TGTGCCACCAGTGATATGGGCCTAGCGGGGGCCTTCCAGTATTTT. Protein product: CATSDMGLAGAFQYF. The chain recombines TRBV24-1 with TRBJ2-3; 10 bases match TRBD2. V lost 3 bases and J lost 12; bases outside the gene matches: 11. Germline-derived CDR1 and CDR2 are KGHDR and SFDVKD. The CDR3 covers 15 residues.

In the case of this clone: This CDR3 fails to terminate in the conserved phenylalanine or tryptophan, so it likely reflects a read error. V is TRBV6-1 and J is TRBJ1-6, with unresolved D. Trimming cost V 8 bases and J 5 bases, with 13 bases left between them. This CDR3 spans 14 amino acids. Germline V gene lookup returns CDR1 MNHNS and CDR2 SASEGT. For the CDR3, the DNA is TGTGCCAGCGCCGCTGAATGGAATAATTCACCCCTCCACTCT. Encoded protein: CASAAEWNNSPLHS.

J is TRBJ1-3 and V is TRBV11-2, with D perhaps TRBD1 (6 bases). The V end was cut by 5 bases, the J end by 3 bases, with 17 bases between. Germline CDR1 and CDR2: SGHAT and FQNNGV. CDR3 length: 16 amino acids. Here the CDR3 DNA reads TGTGCCAGCAGCCAATCACAGGGTTCAGGTGGAAACACCATATATTTT. It codes for CASSQSQGSGGNTIYF.

A few counts support this clone. The chain joins TRBV6-1 to TRBJ1-1; D call uncertain. The CDR3 is made up of 13 amino acids. Deletions cut 6 bases from V and 4 bases from J, with 12 bases between. CDR1 and CDR2 from the germline V gene are MNHNS and SASEGT. Written as DNA, the CDR3 is TGTGCCAGCAGCACTCTCATCGGCACTGAAGCTTTCTTT. Encoded protein: CASSTLIGTEAFF.

This clone appeared many times. J is TRBJ2-6 and V is TRBV27; D unresolved. This CDR3 is built from 16 residues. Germline assignment: CDR1 MNHEY and CDR2 SMNVEV (reference sequence). V was trimmed by 6 bases and J by 2 bases, leaving 14 bases between them. CDR3 sequence: CASSHQSGTGANVLTF. The CDR3 DNA reads as TGTGCCAGCAGCCACCAGTCCGGAACTGGGGCCAACGTCCTGACTTTC.

This clone was observed at least ten times. J is TRBJ2-1 and V is TRBV6-1; possibly TRBD2 for D (6 bases). With 2 bases removed from V and 9 bases from J, the gap between germline ends came to 11 bases. CDR3 length: 13 residues. Looked up from germline, CDR1 is MNHNS and CDR2 is SASEGT. The CDR3 nucleotides are TGTGCCAGCAGTGAATCTCTAGCGACTGAGCAGTTCTTC. Amino acid sequence: CASSESLATEQFF.

The chain carries TRBV6-6 and TRBJ2-7; D uncertain. The CDR3 loop spans 15 amino acids. Germline V gives CDR1 MNHNY, CDR2 SVGAGI (reference sequence). Deletions cut 4 bases from V and 0 bases from J, with 13 bases between. The CDR3 coding sequence is TGTGCCAGCAGTTTTCTCGACCGGACCTCCTACGAGCAGTACTTC. It yields the protein CASSFLDRTSYEQYF.

This chain uses TRBV27 with TRBJ2-2; tentatively, D is TRBD2 (6 bases). V was trimmed by 3 bases and J by 0 bases, leaving 11 bases between them. The CDR3 totals 16 residues. CDR1 and CDR2 (germline): MNHEY, SMNVEV (reference sequence). CDR3 nucleotides: TGTGCCAGCAGTTTGAGCGGAGGGACGAACACCGGGGAGCTGTTTTTT. Translated, it gives CASSLSGGTNTGELFF.

This clone is classed as medium-sized. The V gene is TRBV12-3 or TRBV12-4, the J gene TRBJ1-6; perhaps TRBD1 as D (5 bases). Trimming removed 2 bases from V and 7 bases from J, with 12 bases in between. The CDR3 totals 15 residues. The CDR3 coding sequence is TGTGCCAGCAGTTTATATCAGGGTGAGAATTCACCCCTCCACTTT. Its protein is CASSLYQGENSPLHF.

The rearrangement links TRBV5-4 to TRBJ2-4; 9 bases fit TRBD1. Germline trimming cut 5 bases from V and 6 bases from J; bases unmatched to any gene: 6. The CDR3 is made up of 14 amino acids. CDR1 SGHNT and CDR2 YYREEE come from the germline V gene (reference sequence). CDR3 in DNA: TGTGCCAGCAGTAACCCGGACAGGGGAAACATTCAGTACTTC. It is translated as CASSNPDRGNIQYF.